Listed below are T cell receptor beta chains from one sample, sequenced in a study of blood T cells in healthy people across ages. TCRdb itself ran the 5' RACE reads through MiXCR, one entry per CDR3 protein. The repertoire holds hundreds of thousands of distinct CDR3 sequences, with around 49% as singletons. The sample comprised blood. These receptors all come from a woman aged 55-69 years in good health. The CDR3 runs from the conserved cysteine through the conserved F or W. D genes are given only for firm matches. Part of the rows lack a size; the others show once, few, many or a class for expanded clones.

v_gene	j_gene	abundance	d_gene	CDR3aa	CDR3nt
TRBV29-1	TRBJ2-7	.	.	CSVEGGDYPYGQYF	TGCAGCGTTGAAGGAGGAGACTACCCCTACGGGCAGTACTTC
TRBV27	TRBJ2-7	.	.	CASSCGLSYEQYF	TGTGCCAGCAGTTGCGGCCTCTCCTACGAGCAGTACTTC
TRBV6-6	TRBJ2-3	.	.	CASSHGQRTDTQYF	TGTGCCAGCAGTCACGGACAGCGCACAGATACGCAGTATTTT
TRBV5-6	TRBJ2-3	.	.	CASSLAVGPSPDTQYF	TGTGCCAGCAGCTTAGCAGTGGGACCTTCCCCAGATACGCAGTATTTT
TRBV7-9	TRBJ2-3	.	.	CASSLSGKTDTQYF	TGTGCCAGCAGCTTATCTGGGAAAACAGATACGCAGTATTTT
TRBV20-1	TRBJ2-3	.	TRBD2	CSARVPSGRFTDTQYF	TGCAGTGCTAGAGTCCCCAGCGGGAGGTTCACAGATACGCAGTATTTT
TRBV7-3	TRBJ2-1	.	TRBD1	CASSEQGAVGYEQFF	TGTGCCAGCAGCGAACAGGGGGCCGTTGGGTATGAGCAGTTCTTC
TRBV28	TRBJ2-3	.	TRBD1	CASSSGQPSTDTQYF	TGTGCCAGCAGTTCGGGACAGCCTAGCACAGATACGCAGTATTTT
TRBV5-1	TRBJ2-1	.	.	CASSLPRTSYNEQFF	TGCGCCAGCAGCCTACCCCGGACTTCATACAATGAGCAGTTCTTC
TRBV4-3	TRBJ2-7	.	TRBD1	CASSQGTGGKYEQYF	TGCGCCAGCAGCCAAGGGACAGGGGGGAAGTACGAGCAGTACTTC
TRBV20-1	TRBJ1-2	few	.	CSANRDTNNYGYTF	TGCAGTGCTAACCGGGACACCAATAACTATGGCTACACCTTC
TRBV12-3/TRBV12-4	TRBJ2-1	.	.	CASREKSSYNEQFF	TGTGCCAGCAGGGAGAAGAGCTCCTACAATGAGCAGTTCTTC
TRBV5-1	TRBJ1-2	.	.	CASSLAVGNYGYTF	TGCGCCAGCAGCTTGGCCGTGGGTAACTATGGCTACACCTTC
TRBV11-1	TRBJ2-1	.	.	CASSLSRGPPNEQFF	TGTGCCAGCAGCTTAAGTCGGGGGCCACCCAATGAGCAGTTCTTC
TRBV7-3	TRBJ2-5	.	TRBD2	CASSPTGTSGDNEQYF	TGTGCCAGCAGCCCAACCGGGACTAGCGGGGACAATGAGCAGTACTTC
TRBV7-3	TRBJ2-1	many	.	CASSLSQTNEQFF	TGTGCCAGCAGCCTTTCACAGACAAATGAGCAGTTCTTC
TRBV29-1	TRBJ1-2	many	.	CSARPQGSYGYTF	TGCAGCGCTCGACCCCAGGGGAGTTATGGCTACACCTTC
TRBV28	TRBJ1-4	.	.	CASSLPGGEEKLFF	TGTGCCAGCAGTTTACCGGGGGGAGAGGAAAAACTGTTTTTT
TRBV5-1	TRBJ2-7	.	.	CASTQDNYYEQYF	TGCGCCAGCACCCAGGACAACTACTACGAGCAGTACTTC
TRBV5-1	TRBJ2-7	.	.	CASSWSSPGYEQYF	TGCGCCAGCAGCTGGAGCTCCCCGGGTTACGAGCAGTACTTC
TRBV7-9	TRBJ2-1	.	TRBD2	CASTPGLAVSNEQFF	TGTGCCAGCACCCCGGGACTAGCGGTATCCAATGAGCAGTTCTTC
TRBV27	TRBJ2-5	once	TRBD1	CASRSWGTGSNEQYF	TGTGCCAGCAGGTCATGGGGGACAGGGTCGAATGAGCAGTACTTC
TRBV7-2	TRBJ1-1	.	.	CASIPDRPNTEAFF	TGTGCCAGCATCCCTGACAGGCCGAACACTGAAGCTTTCTTT
TRBV15	TRBJ1-6	once	TRBD1	CATSRDQGVDSPLHF	TGCGCCACCAGCAGAGATCAGGGGGTCGATTCACCCCTCCACTTT
TRBV5-1	TRBJ2-3	.	TRBD1	CASSAETGNTQYF	TGCGCCAGCAGCGCGGAGACAGGGAATACGCAGTATTTT
TRBV7-9	TRBJ1-2	.	TRBD1	CASRGDRDGGYTF	TGTGCCAGCAGGGGGGACAGGGATGGTGGCTACACCTTC
TRBV5-5	TRBJ1-2	few	.	CASSPDTKYGYTF	TGTGCCAGCAGCCCCGACACGAAGTATGGCTACACCTTC
TRBV7-3	TRBJ2-1	.	.	CASSSNGEKQFF	TGTGCCAGCAGCTCCAACGGCGAGAAGCAGTTCTTC
TRBV3-1	TRBJ1-2	.	.	CASSRLTGGYTF	TGTGCCAGCAGCCGTCTGACAGGCGGCTACACCTTC
TRBV6-2/TRBV6-3	TRBJ1-1	.	.	CASRTQGRTDTEAFF	TGTGCCAGCAGGACACAGGGCCGTACGGACACTGAAGCTTTCTTT
TRBV6-1	TRBJ2-1	few	TRBD1	CASRAPGQGHNEQFF	TGTGCCAGCAGGGCCCCGGGACAGGGACACAATGAGCAGTTCTTC
TRBV14	TRBJ1-1	.	.	CASSHGPLPAFF	TGTGCCAGCAGCCACGGGCCTCTGCCAGCTTTCTTT
TRBV7-9	TRBJ2-1	.	TRBD2	CASSQWTRVVGNEQFF	TGTGCCAGCAGCCAATGGACTAGGGTGGTGGGCAATGAGCAGTTCTTC
TRBV20-1	TRBJ2-4	.	TRBD2	CSARDDSGRYEQYF	TGCAGTGCTAGAGATGATAGCGGGAGGTATGAGCAGTACTTC
TRBV5-1	TRBJ2-7	few	.	CASSFLDSSYEQYF	TGCGCCAGCAGCTTTCTGGACAGCTCCTACGAGCAGTACTTC
TRBV12-3/TRBV12-4	TRBJ2-1	.	.	CASSVGVFNEQFF	TGTGCCAGCAGTGTTGGGGTGTTCAATGAGCAGTTCTTC
TRBV20-1	TRBJ2-6	few	TRBD1	CSARTGVLSGANVLTF	TGCAGTGCTAGGACAGGGGTCCTCTCTGGGGCCAACGTCCTGACTTTC
TRBV20-1	TRBJ2-7	.	.	CSARGGSGTDSYEQYF	TGCAGTGCTAGAGGGGGGTCTGGGACGGACTCCTACGAGCAGTACTTC
TRBV28	TRBJ1-3	.	.	CASSSGTPGNTIYF	TGTGCCAGCAGTTCCGGGACGCCGGGAAACACCATATATTTT
TRBV7-2	TRBJ2-5	many	.	CASSFFLGSQETQYF	TGTGCCAGCAGCTTCTTTTTGGGCAGCCAAGAGACCCAGTACTTC
TRBV29-1	TRBJ2-5	.	TRBD1	CSNRGFQETRYF	TGCAGTAACAGGGGGTTCCAAGAGACCCGGTACTTC
TRBV7-2	TRBJ2-7	.	TRBD1	CASSVTTGGSYEQYF	TGTGCCAGCAGCGTAACGACAGGGGGCTCCTACGAGCAGTACTTC
TRBV20-1	TRBJ2-5	many	TRBD2	CSVKLAGGRMTQYF	TGCAGTGTCAAACTAGCGGGAGGGCGGATGACCCAGTACTTC
TRBV6-2/TRBV6-3	TRBJ2-7	few	.	CASSSLVGRTYEQYF	TGTGCCAGCAGCTCCCTTGTGGGGAGAACCTACGAGCAGTACTTC
TRBV5-1	TRBJ2-6	few	.	CASSTDTSSGANVLTF	TGCGCCAGCAGCACGGACACGAGCTCTGGGGCCAACGTCCTGACTTTC
TRBV7-9	TRBJ1-1	.	.	CASSLEGINTEAFF	TGTGCCAGCAGCTTAGAAGGCATTAACACTGAAGCTTTCTTT
TRBV4-3	TRBJ2-6	few	.	CASSLRYSGTASGANVLTF	TGCGCCAGCAGCCTTCGTTACTCCGGGACGGCTTCTGGGGCCAACGTCCTGACTTTC
TRBV7-9	TRBJ2-7	.	TRBD2	CASSLASTSGRGEQYF	TGTGCCAGCAGCTTAGCATCGACTAGCGGGAGAGGGGAGCAGTACTTC
TRBV28	TRBJ1-5	.	.	CASKQTGSLHQPQHF	TGTGCCAGCAAACAAACAGGGAGCCTTCATCAGCCCCAGCATTTT
TRBV28	TRBJ2-5	.	.	CASSLLGGAGETQYF	TGTGCCAGCAGTTTATTGGGGGGAGCTGGGGAGACCCAGTACTTC
TRBV14	TRBJ2-7	.	.	CASSQGIPTPSYEQYF	TGTGCCAGCAGCCAAGGAATTCCGACACCTTCCTACGAGCAGTACTTC
TRBV7-2	TRBJ2-5	.	.	CASSSLRGPQETQYF	TGTGCCAGCAGCTCCCTGCGGGGACCTCAAGAGACCCAGTACTTC
TRBV28	TRBJ2-5	.	.	CATGTPRRNEQYF	TGTGCCACCGGGACTCCCAGGAGGAATGAGCAGTATTTC
TRBV4-1	TRBJ2-4	.	TRBD1	CASSQDSRQGATKNIQYF	TGCGCCAGCAGCCAAGATTCCCGACAGGGGGCTACCAAAAACATTCAGTACTTC
TRBV6-6	TRBJ2-1	.	.	CASSWAGNEQFF	TGTGCCAGCAGTTGGGCAGGGAATGAGCAGTTCTTC
TRBV10-3	TRBJ1-2	.	.	CAIRVDSMAYGYTF	TGTGCCATCAGGGTGGACAGTATGGCCTATGGCTACACCTTC
TRBV21-1	TRBJ2-4	.	.	CASSKGTQDLAKNIQYF	TGTGCCAGCAGCAAAGGGACCCAGGACCTAGCCAAAAACATTCAGTACTTC
TRBV29-1	TRBJ2-5	.	.	CSVRGQGGETQYF	TGCAGCGTACGAGGTCAGGGTGGGGAGACCCAGTACTTC
TRBV5-5	TRBJ2-1	few	.	CASRLSEHGEQFF	TGTGCCAGCAGACTTTCGGAGCACGGTGAGCAGTTCTTC
TRBV12-3/TRBV12-4	TRBJ2-5	few	.	CASTTDRKGTQYF	TGTGCCAGCACCACAGACAGAAAGGGGACCCAGTACTTC